These T cell receptor beta chains were read from a single sample in a study of blood T cell repertoires in COVID-19. The assay was immunoSEQ multiplex PCR, and TCRdb's table has in-frame clones only and misses some. The table has 200,000 to 250,000 clones, about 87% seen once; the top ten hold around 3.6%. Sequenced sample: PBMCs or T cells enriched from blood (not recorded which). Source of these receptors: a woman in her twenties or thirties who had been exposed to COVID-19. Both conserved end residues are part of each CDR3. Each record gives: J gene, V gene, clone size, D gene, CDR3 DNA, CDR3 protein. A D gene is named only where the DNA matches it firmly. Only some rows state a clone size, as once, few, many or a class for expanded clones.

J gene: TRBJ1-1; V gene: TRBV9; clone size: once; D gene: NA; CDR3 DNA: TGTGCCAGCAGCGTCACGGGGGGCTGGACTGAAGCTTTCTTT; CDR3 protein: CASSVTGGWTEAFF
J gene: TRBJ1-2; V gene: TRBV5-1; clone size: once; D gene: NA; CDR3 DNA: TGCGCCAGCAGCGTCGCCGGGACACCTAACTATGGCTACACCTTC; CDR3 protein: CASSVAGTPNYGYTF
J gene: TRBJ2-1; V gene: TRBV5-1; clone size: few; D gene: TRBD2; CDR3 DNA: TGCGCCAGCAGCTTACTAGCGGGAGGCTCCTACAATGAGCAGTTCTTC; CDR3 protein: CASSLLAGGSYNEQFF
J gene: TRBJ2-7; V gene: TRBV29-1; clone size: NA; D gene: NA; CDR3 DNA: TGCAGCGTTGAAGTGGAGGAAGGGAACTACGAGCAGTACTTC; CDR3 protein: CSVEVEEGNYEQYF
J gene: TRBJ2-5; V gene: TRBV5-4; clone size: NA; D gene: NA; CDR3 DNA: TGTGCCAGCAGCCCCCGACCCGGGACTCAAGAGACCCAGTACTTC; CDR3 protein: CASSPRPGTQETQYF
J gene: TRBJ1-5; V gene: TRBV6-5; clone size: NA; D gene: TRBD1; CDR3 DNA: TGTGCCAGCAGTACCGGACAGGGAGGGGGTCAGCCCCAGCATTTT; CDR3 protein: CASSTGQGGGQPQHF
J gene: TRBJ2-5; V gene: TRBV6-5; clone size: NA; D gene: NA; CDR3 DNA: TGTGCCAGCATCCCCAGCCAAGAGACCCAGTACTTC; CDR3 protein: CASIPSQETQYF
J gene: TRBJ1-1; V gene: TRBV6-5; clone size: few; D gene: TRBD1; CDR3 DNA: TGTGCCAGCAGTTACTCAGGACAGGGGGCGAAAGCTTTCTTT; CDR3 protein: CASSYSGQGAKAFF
J gene: TRBJ1-2; V gene: TRBV19; clone size: NA; D gene: NA; CDR3 DNA: TGTGCCAGTAGGTTACAGGGTGTAACTAACTATGGCTACACCTTC; CDR3 protein: CASRLQGVTNYGYTF
J gene: TRBJ2-5; V gene: TRBV28; clone size: NA; D gene: NA; CDR3 DNA: TGTGCCAGCAGTGAGACGGGGGTGGCAGAGACCCAGTACTTC; CDR3 protein: CASSETGVAETQYF
J gene: TRBJ2-3; V gene: TRBV2; clone size: NA; D gene: TRBD2; CDR3 DNA: TGTGCCAGCAGGGCACTAGCGGGAGAAGGGGCAGATACGCAGTATTTT; CDR3 protein: CASRALAGEGADTQYF
J gene: TRBJ1-2; V gene: TRBV6-5; clone size: few; D gene: NA; CDR3 DNA: TGTGCCACCACCGAGGGTGCCTATGGCTACACCTTC; CDR3 protein: CATTEGAYGYTF
J gene: TRBJ1-6; V gene: TRBV6-4; clone size: NA; D gene: TRBD1; CDR3 DNA: TGTGCCAGCAGTGAAGAGGGACAGGGCTATTCACCCCTCCACTTT; CDR3 protein: CASSEEGQGYSPLHF
J gene: TRBJ1-6; V gene: TRBV28; clone size: NA; D gene: NA; CDR3 DNA: TGTGCCAGCAGTTTGGGCGGGATGGCACCCCTCCACTTT; CDR3 protein: CASSLGGMAPLHF
J gene: TRBJ2-7; V gene: TRBV27; clone size: NA; D gene: TRBD2; CDR3 DNA: TGTGCCAGCAGAGGGACTAGCGCCGAGCAGTACTTC; CDR3 protein: CASRGTSAEQYF
J gene: TRBJ1-1; V gene: TRBV5-1; clone size: NA; D gene: TRBD1; CDR3 DNA: TGCGCCAGTACAACCGGGACAGAGATGGAAGCTTTCTTT; CDR3 protein: CASTTGTEMEAFF
J gene: TRBJ2-7; V gene: TRBV5-5; clone size: NA; D gene: TRBD2; CDR3 DNA: TGTGCCAGCAGCTTGGAAGCGGGAGTTCGCGAGCAGTACTTC; CDR3 protein: CASSLEAGVREQYF
J gene: TRBJ2-2; V gene: TRBV9; clone size: NA; D gene: NA; CDR3 DNA: TGTGCCAGCAGCGTAAAGGCGACTCCTCCCGGGGAGCTGTTTTTT; CDR3 protein: CASSVKATPPGELFF
J gene: TRBJ2-1; V gene: TRBV3-1/TRBV3-2; clone size: NA; D gene: NA; CDR3 DNA: TGTGCCAGCAGCCAAGAAGGGGCTACAGGGTTGTCCTCCTACAATGAGCAGTTCTTC; CDR3 protein: CASSQEGATGLSSYNEQFF
J gene: TRBJ2-1; V gene: TRBV10-1; clone size: NA; D gene: TRBD2; CDR3 DNA: TGCGCCAGCAGTTCGACTAGCGCGAGCTCCTACAATGAGCAGTTCTTC; CDR3 protein: CASSSTSASSYNEQFF
J gene: TRBJ2-2; V gene: TRBV5-3; clone size: NA; D gene: NA; CDR3 DNA: TGTGCCAGAAGTCTAAGATGCACCGGGGAGCTGTTTTTT; CDR3 protein: CARSLRCTGELFF
J gene: TRBJ1-3; V gene: TRBV4-1; clone size: NA; D gene: NA; CDR3 DNA: TGCGCCAGCAGCCAGGGCCTCTCGGGAAACACCATATATTTT; CDR3 protein: CASSQGLSGNTIYF
J gene: TRBJ1-4; V gene: TRBV5-1; clone size: NA; D gene: TRBD1; CDR3 DNA: TGCGCCAGCAGCTTGGAAGGGACAGCTAATGAAAAACTGTTTTTT; CDR3 protein: CASSLEGTANEKLFF
J gene: TRBJ1-3; V gene: TRBV19; clone size: few; D gene: NA; CDR3 DNA: TGTGCCAGTAGTATCAGAGAGGGTGTCACTGGAAACACCATATATTTT; CDR3 protein: CASSIREGVTGNTIYF
J gene: TRBJ1-1; V gene: TRBV2; clone size: NA; D gene: NA; CDR3 DNA: TGTGCCAGCAGTCAAAGAGGCAGGGGTACCCCCGGAGCTTTCTTT; CDR3 protein: CASSQRGRGTPGAFF
J gene: TRBJ1-1; V gene: TRBV11-2; clone size: NA; D gene: TRBD1; CDR3 DNA: TGTGCCAGCAGCTTAGGGGCCGACAGGGGGAAAGAAGCTTTCTTT; CDR3 protein: CASSLGADRGKEAFF
J gene: TRBJ1-6; V gene: TRBV7-9; clone size: NA; D gene: TRBD1; CDR3 DNA: TGTGCCAGCAGTTTCGGCCCAGGAGGGACAGCAACAATGTCACCCCTCCACTTT; CDR3 protein: CASSFGPGGTATMSPLHF
J gene: TRBJ1-3; V gene: TRBV5-6; clone size: NA; D gene: NA; CDR3 DNA: TGTGCCAGCAGCGCGGGACCCTCTGGAAACACCATATATTTT; CDR3 protein: CASSAGPSGNTIYF